The clone carrying this TCR beta chain was seen a handful of times. Its target is unknown. MiXCR was run by TCRdb on the RT-PCR reads, yielding one entry per CDR3 protein. The sample comprises 450,000 to 550,000 distinct CDR3 sequences, around 25% of which are singletons, and approximately 2% rests with the top ten. This sample stems from a study of response to subunit inactivated influenza vaccine. Notes on the study in general: Seasonal influenza vaccination, on each occasion, was suggested by the authors to recruit few new T cells.

The clonotype originates from a man in his fifties who received an inactivated influenza vaccine. Source: CD4+ T cells sorted from PBMCs, taken more than 4 days after vaccination.

CDR3 sequence reads: CASSLVGLSEQFF. The CDR3 bases are TGTGCCAGCAGCTTAGTCGGACTGTCAGAGCAGTTCTTC. The chain carries TRBV7-2 and TRBJ2-1, with D tentatively TRBD2 (5 bases). There are 13 residues in the CDR3. V was shortened by 1 base and J by 10 bases, with 11 bases between the two germline ends. Germline V gene lookup returns CDR1 SGHTA and CDR2 FQGNSA.